This T cell receptor (beta chain) derives from a study of CD8+ T cells in alopecia areata. Regarding treatment: oral pan-JAK inhibitor, 5-10 mg twice daily. Reverse transcription of extracted RNA yielded cDNA, which provided the sequencing template. Generated by immunoSEQ multiplex PCR, the TCRdb table keeps only in-frame clones and is missing some. Among about 210,000 clones, 64% were seen once, and the ten largest hold more than 3.5%. Sequencing used CD4+ T cells sorted from blood, obtained at week 4, from a patient treated with tofacitinib. The clonotype was recovered from a human donor with alopecia areata.

The CDR3 is CASSLEHTGTAYEQYF. The CDR3 DNA reads as TGCGCCAGCAGCTTGGAGCATACCGGCACCGCCTACGAGCAGTACTTC. The chain links TRBV5-1 to TRBJ2-7, with D uncertain. Germline V lookup: CDR1 SGHRS, CDR2 YFSETQ. The CDR3 runs 16 residues. The ends were cut back, 0 bases at V and 2 bases at J, with 15 bases in the middle. The variable domain in full, with the rest retrieved from reference TRBV5-1 and TRBJ2-7, is KAGVTQTPRYLIKTRGQQVTLSCSPISGHRSVSWYQQTPGQGLQFLFEYFSETQRNKGNFPGRFSGRQFSNSRSEMNVSTLELGDSALYLCASSLEHTGTAYEQYFGPGTRLTVT.